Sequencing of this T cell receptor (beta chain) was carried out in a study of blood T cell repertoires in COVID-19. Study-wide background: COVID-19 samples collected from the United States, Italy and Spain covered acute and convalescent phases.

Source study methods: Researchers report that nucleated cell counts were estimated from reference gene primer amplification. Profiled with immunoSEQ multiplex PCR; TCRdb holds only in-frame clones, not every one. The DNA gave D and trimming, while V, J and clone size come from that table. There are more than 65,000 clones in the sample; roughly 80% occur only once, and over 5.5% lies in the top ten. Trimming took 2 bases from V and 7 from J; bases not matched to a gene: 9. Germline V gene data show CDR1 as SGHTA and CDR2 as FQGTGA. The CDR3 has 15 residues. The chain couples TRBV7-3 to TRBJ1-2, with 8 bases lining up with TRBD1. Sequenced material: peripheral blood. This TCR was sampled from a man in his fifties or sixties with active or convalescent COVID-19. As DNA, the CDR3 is TGTGCCAGCAGCTTATCTCCAGGGGGCTTAGGTGGCTACACCTTC. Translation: CASSLSPGGLGGYTF.